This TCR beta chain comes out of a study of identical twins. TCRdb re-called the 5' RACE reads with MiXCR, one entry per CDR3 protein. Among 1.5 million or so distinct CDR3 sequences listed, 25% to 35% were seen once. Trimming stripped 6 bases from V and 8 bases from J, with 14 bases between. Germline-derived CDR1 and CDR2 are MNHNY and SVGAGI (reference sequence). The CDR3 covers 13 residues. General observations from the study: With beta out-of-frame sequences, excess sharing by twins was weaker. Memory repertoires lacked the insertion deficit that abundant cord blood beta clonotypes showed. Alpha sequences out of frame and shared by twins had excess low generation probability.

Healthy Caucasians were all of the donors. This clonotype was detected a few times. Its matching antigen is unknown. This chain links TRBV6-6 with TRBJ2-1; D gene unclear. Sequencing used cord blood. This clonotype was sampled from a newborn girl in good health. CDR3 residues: CASRGSGTDEQFF. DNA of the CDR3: TGTGCCAGCAGGGGATCTGGTACAGATGAGCAGTTCTTC.